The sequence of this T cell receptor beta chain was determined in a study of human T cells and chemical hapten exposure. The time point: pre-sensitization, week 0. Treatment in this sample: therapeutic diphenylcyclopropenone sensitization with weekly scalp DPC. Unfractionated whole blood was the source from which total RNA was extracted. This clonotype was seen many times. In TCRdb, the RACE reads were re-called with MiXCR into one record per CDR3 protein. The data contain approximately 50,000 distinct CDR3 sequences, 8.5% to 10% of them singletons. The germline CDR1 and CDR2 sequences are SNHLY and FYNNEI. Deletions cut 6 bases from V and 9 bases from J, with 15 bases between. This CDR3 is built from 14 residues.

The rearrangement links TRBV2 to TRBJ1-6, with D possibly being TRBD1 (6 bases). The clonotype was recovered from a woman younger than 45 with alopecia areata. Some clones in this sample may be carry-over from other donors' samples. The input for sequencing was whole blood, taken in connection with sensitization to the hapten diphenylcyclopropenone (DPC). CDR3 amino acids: CASRVQGEASPLHF. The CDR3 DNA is TGTGCCAGCAGAGTACAGGGAGAGGCTTCACCCCTCCACTTT.